A single sample is the source of the 12 T cell receptor beta chains below, sequenced in a study of shared clonotypes between healthy human individuals. Sequencing was performed with immunoSEQ multiplex PCR; in TCRdb, only in-frame clones are kept and a portion is missing. The sample yields over a million clones, 65% to 80% seen once. Sequencing was done on a sample of memory CD4+ T cells sorted from blood. Subset defined: CD45RA-negative fraction. The receptors were sampled from a man younger than 35 in good health.

This clone was observed a few times. The chain has TRBV19 and TRBJ1-1, with 9 bases fitting TRBD1. The CDR3 has 14 amino acids. V was clipped by 4 bases and J by 5 bases; unmatched bases: 5. Germline V lookup: CDR1 LNHDA, CDR2 SQIVND (reference sequence). CDR3 protein: CASSRDRARTEAFF. In DNA, the CDR3 is TGTGCCAGTAGTAGGGACAGGGCGCGAACTGAAGCTTTCTTT.

This clone was counted only a few times. The chain couples TRBV5-1 to TRBJ2-1; TRBD2 might be the D (5 bases). Germline CDR1 and CDR2: SGHRS and YFSETQ. This CDR3 comprises 15 residues. Trimming pared 0 bases from V and 7 bases from J, leaving 14 bases between. The CDR3: CASSLELATWNEQFF. CDR3 nucleotides: TGCGCCAGCAGCTTGGAGCTAGCTACTTGGAATGAGCAGTTCTTC.

This clone was counted a single time. V gene TRBV5-4 combines with J gene TRBJ2-2; D may be TRBD2 (6 bases). Germline CDR1 SGHNT, CDR2 YYREEE (reference sequence). V was clipped by 2 bases and J by 1 base, with 9 bases between them. The CDR3 is 15 amino acids. The CDR3: CASSFMGLNTGELFF. CDR3 sequence (DNA): TGTGCCAGCAGCTTTATGGGACTGAACACCGGGGAGCTGTTTTTT.

The CDR3 protein is CASSATGVPGYTF. As DNA, the CDR3 is TGTGCCAGCAGCGCAACAGGGGTTCCTGGCTACACCTTC. V is TRBV6-6 and J is TRBJ1-2; 7 bases line up with TRBD1. This CDR3 region has 13 residues. The junction had 8 bases not matched to a gene; V was cut back by 6 bases and J by 7 bases. Germline CDR1 reads MNHNY; CDR2 reads SVGAGI (reference sequence).

The V gene is TRBV30, the J gene TRBJ1-6; a possible D gene is TRBD1 (6 bases). This CDR3 region has 13 residues. The V gene lost 3 bases and the J gene lost 9 bases, with 12 bases spanning the gap. CDR1 and CDR2 from the germline V gene are GTSNPN and SVGIG (reference sequence). The CDR3 DNA reads as TGTGCCTGGAGAGCTCTACAGGGTTCACCCCTCCACTTT. It translates to CAWRALQGSPLHF.

The V gene is TRBV5-1, the J gene TRBJ2-1; TRBD1 might be the D (7 bases). V lost 3 bases and J 9 bases, leaving 16 bases between the germline ends. The CDR3 sequence is 14 residues long. Germline V CDR1 and CDR2: SGHRS, YFSETQ. CDR3 bases: TGCGCCAGCAGCTGGGGGGACAGTCGCAGTGAGCAGTTCTTC. Translating it yields CASSWGDSRSEQFF.

This chain joins TRBV5-1 and TRBJ2-7; TRBD2 might be the D (5 bases). Trimming left V 4 bases short and J 9 bases short, with 14 bases between. CDR1 is SGHRS and CDR2 is YFSETQ in the germline V gene. The CDR3 sequence is 12 residues long. CDR3 nucleotides: TGCGCCAGCAGCGGACCGGACGGGGTGCAGTACTTC. Protein: CASSGPDGVQYF.

Of note for this clone: The same CDR3 arises from other DNA sequences in this sample as well. The rearrangement links TRBV6-6 to TRBJ2-7; no clear D. The CDR3 contains 12 residues. Germline V CDR1 and CDR2: MNHNY, SVGAGI (reference sequence). Trimming removed 4 bases from V and 3 bases from J, with 7 bases in between. CDR3 nucleotides: TGTGCCAGCAGTTCCGCTAGCTACGAGCAGTACTTC. Translation: CASSSASYEQYF.

On this clone: Other DNA sequences in this specimen translate into the identical CDR3. The chain employs TRBV5-4 and TRBJ2-5; possibly TRBD2 for D (6 bases). The CDR3 spans 14 residues. Germline CDR1 is SGHNT and CDR2 is YYREEE (reference sequence). Trimming removed 0 bases from V and 5 bases from J, with 11 bases in between. CDR3 residues: CASSLGAGQETQYF. DNA for the CDR3: TGTGCCAGCAGCTTGGGAGCGGGCCAGGAGACCCAGTACTTC.

The chain recombines TRBV5-1 with TRBJ2-5, with a tentative D call TRBD2 (6 bases). CDR1 is SGHRS and CDR2 is YFSETQ in the germline V gene. The CDR3 length is 13 residues. V lost 4 bases and J lost 4, with 11 bases in between. CDR3 sequence: CASSPGGIETQYF. CDR3 DNA: TGCGCCAGCAGCCCCGGGGGTATAGAGACCCAGTACTTC. The complete variable domain, with remaining parts taken from reference TRBV5-1 and TRBJ2-5, reads KAGVTQTPRYLIKTRGQQVTLSCSPISGHRSVSWYQQTPGQGLQFLFEYFSETQRNKGNFPGRFSGRQFSNSRSEMNVSTLELGDSALYLCASSPGGIETQYFGPGTRLLVL.

V and J are TRBV15 and TRBJ1-4; 7 bases are shared with TRBD1. V lost 5 bases to trimming and J lost 3 bases; unmatched junction nucleotides: 9. The CDR3 totals 16 residues. Germline V gene sequence: CDR1 LNHNV, CDR2 YYDKDF (reference sequence). In DNA, the CDR3 is TGTGCCACCAGCCTACTTACAGGGGCGCCTAATGAAAAACTGTTTTTT. This sequence encodes CATSLLTGAPNEKLFF.

The V call is TRBV5-3, the J call TRBJ2-7; 7 bases line up with TRBD1. TRBV5-3 is filed as an ORF, its function uncertain. The ends lost 4 bases at V and 5 bases at J; junction bases unmatched: 12. CDR3 length equals 15 residues. This CDR3 reads CARSPTPTGRDEQYF. The CDR3 nucleotides read TGTGCCAGAAGCCCCACCCCGACAGGGCGAGACGAGCAGTACTTC.